This T cell receptor beta chain was recovered during a study of T cell repertoires in cytomegalovirus infection. On the study more broadly: Peptides in the study included HLA-C-restricted and HLA-B-restricted CMV epitopes. The public TCR beta signatures pointed to both CMV infection and matching HLA type.

TCRdb processed the reads anew with MiXCR; each CDR3 protein has one entry. The data show approximately 1,000,000 distinct CDR3 sequences, with roughly 31% seen just once and 13% held by the top ten. The CDR3 loop spans 14 amino acids. The V and J ends lost 8 bases and 3 bases respectively, with 14 bases between them. A word on this clonotype: Its antigen is unidentified.

V is TRBV12-3 or TRBV12-4 and J is TRBJ1-5, with a possible D match to TRBD1 (6 bases). The material sequenced was cultured CD8+ T cells from PBMCs, taken from culture after CMV antigen stimulation. This TCR was recovered from a human donor in good health (CMV status not recorded). Some clones in this sample may be carry-over from other donors' samples. The CDR3 bases are TGTGCCAGCGCCGGGACATGGGTCAATCAGCCCCAGCATTTT. Translation gives CASAGTWVNQPQHF.